Shown below are 18 T cell receptor beta chains from a single sample sequenced in a study of vaccination and CD4 T cells after COVID-19 (dated by TCRdb to between 2021 and 2023). The treatment or condition label here, explained by the study, means: roughly 10-day PBMC culture with coronavirus spike peptide pools or control peptides (ViraFEST assay). Their recognized antigens are unknown. Library generation was performed with PCR. The sequencer was an Illumina iSeq 100. DNA from cultured CD4+ T cells was subjected to TCR sequencing with the Oncomine TCR Beta short-read assay at the Johns Hopkins FTIC core. Using fastp at Q25 and MiXCR, TCRdb reprocessed the public reads and kept productive beta chains. A single entry per CDR3 protein holds the most common genes and DNA from its merged rows. The sample table lists about 16,000 distinct CDR3 sequences, around half of them with a count of one. The ten largest clones capture about a fifth of the sample.

Sequencing was performed on CD4+ T cells from blood, cultured in vitro, taken before SARS-CoV-2 vaccination. The receptors come from a human donor who had recovered from COVID-19.

The rearrangement joins TRBV20-1 to TRBJ2-4; D gene unclear. This CDR3 spans 13 amino acids. Germline-derived CDR1 and CDR2 are DFQATT and SNEGSKA (reference sequence). Trimming cost V 3 bases and J 0 bases, with 6 bases left between them. CDR3 in DNA: TGCAGTGCTAGGGAGATAGCCAAAAACATTCAGTACTTC. As protein: CSAREIAKNIQYF.

The genes are TRBV20-1 and TRBJ1-3; no reliable D call. This CDR3 has 14 amino acids. V lost 0 bases and J lost 1, with 7 bases in between. Germline CDR1 reads DFQATT; CDR2 reads SNEGSKA (reference sequence). CDR3: CSARDGKSGNTIYF. Here the CDR3 DNA reads TGCAGTGCTAGAGACGGGAAATCTGGAAACACCATATATTTT.

This chain links TRBV28 with TRBJ1-5; D is unclear. Between the trimmed V and J ends, which lost 6 bases and 1 base, there was a span of 19 bases. Germline V gene data show CDR1 as MDHEN and CDR2 as SYDVKM. This CDR3 spans 17 amino acids. CDR3 protein: CASRPGDWGQSNQPQHF. CDR3 nucleotides: TGTGCCAGCAGACCCGGGGATTGGGGTCAGAGCAATCAGCCCCAGCATTTT. The full variable domain, its missing parts supplied by reference TRBV28 and TRBJ1-5, is DVKVTQSSRYLVKRTGEKVFLECVQDMDHENMFWYRQDPGLGLRLIYFSYDVKMKEKGDIPEGYSVSREKKERFSLILESASTNQTSMYLCASRPGDWGQSNQPQHFGDGTRLSIL.

This clonotype came up a few times. At one boundary the junction diverges from the germline segment, which might be a read error. This sequence joins TRBV7-9 and TRBJ2-3; 15 positions agree with TRBD2. The CDR3 length is 12 residues. Germline assignment: CDR1 SEHNR and CDR2 FQNEAQ (reference sequence). CDR3 in amino acids: CASSIGLAGGHF. The CDR3 nucleotides are TGTGCCAGCAGCATCGGACTAGCGGGAGGGCATTTT.

The rearrangement uses TRBV20-1 and TRBJ1-6, with TRBD1 identical over 7 bases. This CDR3 comprises 17 residues. Germline loops: CDR1 DFQATT, CDR2 SNEGSKA (reference sequence). V lost 7 bases and J lost 6; bases outside the gene matches: 18. The CDR3 DNA is TGCAGTGTTTCTTCCACCCGACAGGGAGGCCCTAATTCACCCCTCCACTTT. This codes for CSVSSTRQGGPNSPLHF.

The rearrangement uses TRBV5-5 and TRBJ2-1; 9 bases fit TRBD1. The CDR3 consists of 16 residues. Germline V CDR1 and CDR2: SGHKS, YYEKEE (reference sequence). V lost 3 bases to trimming and J lost 4 bases; unmatched junction nucleotides: 8. The CDR3 DNA follows: TGTGCCAGCAGCTCAATTCTAGGACAGGGGTACAATGAGCAGTTCTTC. Translated, it gives CASSSILGQGYNEQFF. Based on the CDR3 plus reference TRBV5-5 and TRBJ2-1, the full variable domain is DAGVTQSPTHLIKTRGQQVTLRCSPISGHKSVSWYQQVLGQGPQFIFQYYEKEERGRGNFPDRFSARQFPNYSSELNVNALLLGDSALYLCASSSILGQGYNEQFFGPGTRLTVL.

The chain is built from TRBV25-1 and TRBJ1-6; 7 bases map to TRBD1. CDR1 and CDR2 from the germline V gene are MGHDK and SYGVNS. The CDR3 sequence is 15 residues long. V was clipped by 6 bases and J by 5 bases; unmatched bases: 7. Written as DNA, the CDR3 is TGTGCCAGCAGAAAAACCGGGACAGATAATTCACCCCTCCACTTT. Amino acid sequence: CASRKTGTDNSPLHF.

The V gene is TRBV28, the J gene TRBJ2-2, with a weak D call TRBD2 (5 bases). This CDR3 spans 12 amino acids. CDR1 MDHEN and CDR2 SYDVKM come from the germline V gene. The V end was cut by 5 bases, the J end by 8 bases, with 9 bases between. The DNA for the CDR3 is TGTGCCAGCAGTCGGGATTTTGGGGAGCTGTTTTTT. Residues: CASSRDFGELFF.

The DNA of the CDR3 is TGTGCCAGCAGTTACTCGACCCGGGACAGAACCCTAGTACTCAATCAGCCCCAGCATTTT. It translates to CASSYSTRDRTLVLNQPQHF. J is TRBJ1-5 and V is TRBV6-5, with 7 bases aligning to TRBD1. The V segment lost 0 bases and the J segment 3 bases; nucleotides outside the gene matches: 17. Germline V gives CDR1 MNHEY, CDR2 SVGAGI. The CDR3 contains 20 residues.

This clonotype was seen once. This chain links TRBV20-1 with TRBJ2-3; possibly TRBD2 for D (6 bases). V lost 5 bases and J 5 bases, leaving 17 bases between the germline ends. CDR3 length equals 14 residues. Per germline, CDR1 DFQATT and CDR2 SNEGSKA (reference sequence). CDR3 DNA sequence: TGCAGTGCTGCGCTGGAGGGCGCTGGAGATACGCAGTATTTT. Amino acid sequence: CSAALEGAGDTQYF.

This clonotype appeared a few times. The J gene is TRBJ2-7, the V gene TRBV20-1, with a possible D match to TRBD2 (6 bases). This CDR3 region has 11 residues. Germline assignment: CDR1 DFQATT and CDR2 SNEGSKA (reference sequence). The V and J ends lost 3 bases and 7 bases respectively, with 10 bases between them. CDR3 sequence (DNA): TGCAGTGCTAGCGGGAGTCGGGAGCAGTACTTC. This translates into CSASGSREQYF.

This clonotype is medium-sized (0.01 to 0.1%) within its sample. The chain carries TRBV20-1 and TRBJ2-5; no reliable D call. Germline CDR1 reads DFQATT; CDR2 reads SNEGSKA (reference sequence). Trimming removed 0 bases from V and 4 bases from J, with 15 bases in between. This CDR3 is 15 amino acids long. The CDR3: CSARDVSPTVETQYF. The CDR3 bases are TGCAGTGCTAGAGATGTCTCTCCGACCGTAGAGACCCAGTACTTC.

This clonotype has only a few counts. The V and J genes are TRBV6-1 and TRBJ2-5; 7 bases map to TRBD2. The germline V gene encodes CDR1 MNHNS and CDR2 SASEGT. This CDR3 has 13 residues. J was trimmed by 7 bases and V by 6 bases; bases with no gene match: 8. The CDR3, as DNA: TGTGCCAGCAGGAGGGAGGGGCGGGTGACCCAGTACTTC. Translation gives CASRREGRVTQYF.

This chain's CDR3 is CATSRTRQSGNTIYF. DNA for the CDR3: TGTGCCACCAGCAGAACCCGACAATCTGGAAACACCATATATTTT. The gene calls are TRBV15 and TRBJ1-3, with no clear D. V shed 2 bases and J shed 1 base, with 9 bases lying between them. Germline values: CDR1 LNHNV, CDR2 YYDKDF (reference sequence). This CDR3 has 15 residues.

The rearrangement uses TRBV15 and TRBJ2-6, with D uncertain. The CDR3 length is 16 residues. From germline, CDR1 is LNHNV and CDR2 YYDKDF (reference sequence). The V gene lost 0 bases and the J gene lost 0 bases, with 6 bases spanning the gap. The CDR3 region has the DNA TGTGCCACCAGCAGAGATCGGAGCTCTGGGGCCAACGTCCTGACTTTC. Its translation: CATSRDRSSGANVLTF.

In its sample, this clonotype was seen a few times. This sequence joins TRBV12-3 or TRBV12-4 and TRBJ2-2; no reliable D call. The CDR3 extends over 11 amino acids. With 4 bases removed from V and 3 bases from J, the gap between germline ends came to 0 bases. CDR3 sequence: CASSYTGELFF. In nucleotides, the CDR3 is TGTGCCAGCAGTTACACCGGGGAGCTGTTTTTT.

DNA for the CDR3: TGTGCCAGCAGACCCAACTTGGGTGGTGGATTCTACAATGAGCAGTTCTTC. Translation gives CASRPNLGGGFYNEQFF. The chain uses TRBV28 and TRBJ2-1; D gene unclear. The CDR3 loop spans 17 amino acids. CDR1 and CDR2 (germline): MDHEN, SYDVKM. Between the trimmed V and J ends, which lost 6 bases and 3 bases, there was a span of 21 bases.

This clonotype is labeled as medium-sized. The gene calls are TRBV7-8 and TRBJ1-2; unclear D gene. Trimming took off 1 base at V and 4 bases at J, with 13 bases between the two ends. The CDR3 loop spans 15 amino acids. In germline, CDR1 is SGHVS, CDR2 FQNEAQ. For the CDR3, the DNA is TGTGCCAGCAGCTTAGATATAGGCGGCGGCTATGGCTACACCTTC. Translation: CASSLDIGGGYGYTF. Supplemented by reference TRBV7-8 and TRBJ1-2, the full variable domain reads GAGVSQSPRYKVAKRGQDVALRCDPISGHVSLFWYQQALGQGPEFLTYFQNEAQLDKSGLPSDRFFAERPEGSVSTLKIQRTQQEDSAVYLCASSLDIGGGYGYTFGSGTRLTVV.